The rows below give T cell receptor beta chains drawn from one sample of a study of blood T cells in healthy people across ages. TCRdb fed the 5' RACE reads into MiXCR, producing one record per CDR3 protein. Of approximately 600,000 distinct CDR3 sequences in the sample, roughly 53% were seen once. The sample comprised blood. These TCRs come from a man aged 60-69 years in good health. CDR3s include the opening cysteine and the closing phenylalanine or tryptophan. A D gene is named only where the DNA matches it firmly. Size is stated for part of the rows, as once, few or many counts, or as a class when the clone is expanded.

V	size	J	D	CDR3	DNA
TRBV29-1	-	TRBJ2-2	-	CSVEESTGELFF	TGCAGCGTTGAAGAGAGCACCGGGGAGCTGTTTTTT
TRBV11-3	-	TRBJ2-5	TRBD1	CASSSGTAEETQYF	TGTGCCAGCAGCTCGGGGACAGCCGAAGAGACCCAGTACTTC
TRBV27	-	TRBJ1-2	-	CASSLSGALNYGYTF	TGTGCCAGCAGTTTATCGGGGGCTCTGAACTATGGCTACACCTTC
TRBV10-1	-	TRBJ2-1	-	CASSVGNSLQDEQFF	TGCGCCAGCAGTGTTGGGAATAGTTTGCAGGATGAGCAGTTCTTC
TRBV9	-	TRBJ2-5	TRBD1	CASSVDSGQGCHSYGQYF	TGTGCCAGCAGCGTAGATTCGGGACAGGGGTGTCACTCCTACGGGCAGTACTTC
TRBV29-1	-	TRBJ2-7	-	CSVMGPPPHEQYF	TGCAGCGTAATGGGCCCACCTCCCCACGAGCAGTACTTC
TRBV11-2	-	TRBJ1-5	-	CASSLEGQSHQPQHF	TGTGCCAGCAGCTTAGAAGGACAGTCTCATCAGCCCCAGCATTTT
TRBV6-6	-	TRBJ2-1	-	CASGYSATGEGNEQFF	TGTGCCAGCGGTTACTCAGCGACAGGGGAGGGGAATGAGCAGTTCTTC
TRBV28	medium-sized	TRBJ2-5	-	CASTSGDETQYF	TGTGCCAGCACCTCGGGGGACGAGACCCAGTACTTC
TRBV9	-	TRBJ1-2	-	CASSVEPAFYGYTF	TGTGCCAGCAGCGTAGAGCCAGCCTTCTATGGCTACACCTTC
TRBV10-3	-	TRBJ1-2	-	CAIREDSYGYTF	TGTGCCATCAGGGAGGACAGCTATGGCTACACCTTC
TRBV12-3/TRBV12-4	-	TRBJ1-1	-	CASGLQGNTEAFF	TGTGCCAGCGGCTTACAGGGGAACACTGAAGCTTTCTTT
TRBV4-2	-	TRBJ2-1	TRBD2	CASSSLPGGDNEQFF	TGTGCCAGCAGCTCCCTTCCGGGGGGAGACAATGAGCAGTTCTTC
TRBV20-1	-	TRBJ1-2	TRBD1	CSARTGGTGGNYGYTF	TGCAGTGCTAGAACAGGAGGGACAGGGGGGAACTATGGCTACACCTTC
TRBV6-2/TRBV6-3	-	TRBJ1-6	TRBD1	CASRLSHRTGNNSPLHF	TGTGCCAGCAGATTATCCCACAGGACAGGGAATAATTCACCCCTCCACTTT
TRBV5-1	-	TRBJ2-1	-	CASSPNSNNEQFF	TGCGCCAGCAGCCCAAACTCAAACAATGAGCAGTTCTTC
TRBV6-2/TRBV6-3	-	TRBJ2-3	-	CASSYLSTDTQYF	TGTGCCAGCAGTTACCTAAGCACAGATACGCAGTATTTT
TRBV29-1	few	TRBJ2-1	TRBD2	CSVGTSGGGEQFF	TGCAGCGTGGGGACTAGCGGGGGCGGTGAGCAGTTCTTC
TRBV28	-	TRBJ1-1	-	CASSVPDTSMNTEAFF	TGTGCCAGCAGTGTCCCGGACACCTCCATGAACACTGAGGCTTTCTTT
TRBV4-1	-	TRBJ2-1	-	CASSQQLSLISEQFF	TGCGCCAGCAGCCAACAGCTCTCCCTAATTAGTGAGCAGTTCTTC
TRBV7-2	-	TRBJ2-5	-	CASSLELGSRTQYF	TGTGCCAGCAGCTTAGAGCTCGGGAGTAGGACCCAGTACTTC
TRBV5-5	few	TRBJ2-7	-	CASRPGHLSYEQYF	TGTGCCAGCAGACCGGGACATCTCTCCTACGAGCAGTACTTC